The source of this T cell receptor (beta chain) is a study of blood T cells in healthy people across ages. PCR was performed a second time for about 7 to 12 cycles using a sample-barcoded 5' primer and a J-beta primer mix. TCRdb itself ran the 5' RACE reads through MiXCR, one entry per CDR3 protein. The sample includes fewer than 750,000 distinct CDR3 sequences, around half of them seen just once. CDR3 length: 14 amino acids. Germline loops: CDR1 LGHNA, CDR2 YSLEER. As concerns this clonotype: Its antigen remains unidentified. One end of the junction varies from germline; a read error may be responsible.

Broader study findings: There were more naive CD4+ cells and higher diversity in long-lived donors than in aged donors. No one knew whether donors had CMV, which possibly confounded expanded clonotype changes.

The individuals who served as donors were healthy Caucasians living in Russia, aged about 6 to 95. V gene TRBV4-3 combines with J gene TRBJ1-2; unclear D gene. The sequenced sample was blood. This receptor was taken from a man older than 75 in good health. The DNA of the CDR3 is TGCACCAGCAGCCCTGACTACGCTAACTATGGCTACACCTTC. This translates into CTSSPDYANYGYTF.